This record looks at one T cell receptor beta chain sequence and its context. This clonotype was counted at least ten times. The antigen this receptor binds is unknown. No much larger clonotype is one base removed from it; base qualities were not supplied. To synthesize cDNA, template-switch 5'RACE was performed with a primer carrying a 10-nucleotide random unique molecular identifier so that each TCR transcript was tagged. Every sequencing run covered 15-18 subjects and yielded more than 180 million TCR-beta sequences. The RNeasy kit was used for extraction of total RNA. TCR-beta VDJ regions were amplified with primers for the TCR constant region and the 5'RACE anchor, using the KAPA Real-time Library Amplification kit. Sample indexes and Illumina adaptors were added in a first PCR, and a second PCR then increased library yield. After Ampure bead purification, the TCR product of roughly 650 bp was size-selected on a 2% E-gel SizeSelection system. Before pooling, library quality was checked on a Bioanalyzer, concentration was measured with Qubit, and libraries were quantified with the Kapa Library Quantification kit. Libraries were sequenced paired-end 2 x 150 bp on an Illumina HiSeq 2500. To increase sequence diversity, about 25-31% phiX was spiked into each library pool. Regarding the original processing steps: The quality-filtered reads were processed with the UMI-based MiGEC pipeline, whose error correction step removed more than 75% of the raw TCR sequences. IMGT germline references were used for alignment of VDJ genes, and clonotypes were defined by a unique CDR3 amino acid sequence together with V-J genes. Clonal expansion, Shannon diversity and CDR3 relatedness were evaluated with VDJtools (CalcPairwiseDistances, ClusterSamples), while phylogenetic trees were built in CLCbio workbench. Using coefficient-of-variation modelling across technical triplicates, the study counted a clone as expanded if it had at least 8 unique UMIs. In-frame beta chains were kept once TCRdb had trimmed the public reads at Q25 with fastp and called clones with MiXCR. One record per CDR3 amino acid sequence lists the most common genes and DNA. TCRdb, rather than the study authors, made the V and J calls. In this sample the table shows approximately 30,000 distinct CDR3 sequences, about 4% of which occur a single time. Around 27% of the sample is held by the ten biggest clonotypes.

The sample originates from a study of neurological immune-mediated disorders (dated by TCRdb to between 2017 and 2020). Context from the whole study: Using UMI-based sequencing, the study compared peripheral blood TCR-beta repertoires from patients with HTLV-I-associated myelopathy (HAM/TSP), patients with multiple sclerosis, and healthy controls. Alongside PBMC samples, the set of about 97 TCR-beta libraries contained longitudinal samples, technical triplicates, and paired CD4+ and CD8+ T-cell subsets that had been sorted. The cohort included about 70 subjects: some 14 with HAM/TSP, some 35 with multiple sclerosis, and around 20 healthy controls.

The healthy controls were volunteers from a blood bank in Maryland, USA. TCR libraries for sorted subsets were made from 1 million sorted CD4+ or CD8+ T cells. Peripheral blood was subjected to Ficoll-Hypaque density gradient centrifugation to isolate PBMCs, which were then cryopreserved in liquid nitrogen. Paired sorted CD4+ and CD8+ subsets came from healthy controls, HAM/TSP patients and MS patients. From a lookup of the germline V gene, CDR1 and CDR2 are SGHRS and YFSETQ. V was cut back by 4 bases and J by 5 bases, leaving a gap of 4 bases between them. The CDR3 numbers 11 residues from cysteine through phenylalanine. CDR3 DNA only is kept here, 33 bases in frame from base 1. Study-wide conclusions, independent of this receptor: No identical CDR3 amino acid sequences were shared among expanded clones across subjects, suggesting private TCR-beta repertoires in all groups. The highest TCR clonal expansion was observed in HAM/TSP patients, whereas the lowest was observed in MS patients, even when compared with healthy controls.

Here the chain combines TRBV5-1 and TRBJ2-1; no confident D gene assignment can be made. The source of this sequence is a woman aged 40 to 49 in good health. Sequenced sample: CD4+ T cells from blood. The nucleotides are TGCGCCAGCAGCACGGACAATGAGCAGTTCTTC. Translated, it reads CASSTDNEQFF.